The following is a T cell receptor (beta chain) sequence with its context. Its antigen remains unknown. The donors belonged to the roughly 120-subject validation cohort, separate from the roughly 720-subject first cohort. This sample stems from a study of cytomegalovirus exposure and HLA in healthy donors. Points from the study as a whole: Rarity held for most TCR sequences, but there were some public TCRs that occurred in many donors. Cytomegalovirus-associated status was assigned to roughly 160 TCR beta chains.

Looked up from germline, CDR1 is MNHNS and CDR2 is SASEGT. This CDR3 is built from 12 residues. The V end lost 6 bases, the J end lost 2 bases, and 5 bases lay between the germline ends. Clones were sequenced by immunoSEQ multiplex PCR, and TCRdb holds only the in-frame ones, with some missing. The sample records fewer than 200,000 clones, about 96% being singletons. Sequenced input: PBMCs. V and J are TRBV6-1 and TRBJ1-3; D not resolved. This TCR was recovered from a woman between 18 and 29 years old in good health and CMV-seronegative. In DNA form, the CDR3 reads TGTGCCAGCAGAGAGGCTGGAAACACCATATATTTT. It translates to CASREAGNTIYF.